This entry concerns a single T cell receptor (beta chain). Its antigen is not known. This may arise from a read error, as a much more abundant clone is one base away. Isolating PBMCs gave at least 6 million of these cells per sample. This record comes from a study of blood T cells in healthy people across ages. The germline gives CDR1 SEHNR, CDR2 FQNEAQ (reference sequence). The trim removed 6 bases at V and 6 bases at J, leaving 13 bases unmatched. CDR3 length: 16 amino acids. Findings of the study overall: Higher diversity and more naive CD4+ cells were features of long-lived donors, compared to aged donors. Per million T cells, the diversity of TCR beta decreased roughly linearly as age advanced.

The use of a sample-barcoded 5' primer and a J-beta primer mix characterized a second PCR of about 7 to 12 cycles. TCRdb processed the 5' RACE reads anew with MiXCR; each CDR3 protein has one entry. Among about 590,000 distinct CDR3 sequences listed, around 31% were seen once. This clonotype was obtained from a woman of 80 years or more in good health. Sequenced material: blood. The chain carries TRBV7-9 and TRBJ2-7, with 11 positions matching TRBD1. The CDR3 DNA follows: TGTGCCAGCAGTTCCCCATCGGGACAGGGGGGTTTCGAGCAGTACTTC. Its translation: CASSSPSGQGGFEQYF.